This entry concerns a single TCR beta chain. What it binds is not known. This record belongs to a study of CD8 T cells in ankylosing spondylitis. General study points: Disease-associated clones were reportedly significantly overrepresented in matched ankylosing spondylitis synovial fluid. Several highly homologous variants made up a TCR beta motif that seemed to typify ankylosing spondylitis blood.

Trimming took off 4 bases at V and 5 bases at J, with 15 bases between the two ends. The CDR3 spans 15 residues. Quantitative 5'-RACE with molecular barcodes was used to make the TCR beta libraries. One entry per CDR3 protein, called by TCRdb with MiXCR from the 5' RACE reads. This sample yields about 400,000 distinct CDR3 sequences, of which 20% are seen a single time; around 13% belongs to the top ten. The sequence came from a male donor with ankylosing spondylitis or in good health (not recorded which). The chain links TRBV12-3 or TRBV12-4 to TRBJ2-1; no reliable D call. Material for sequencing was blood, either unsorted or a sorted T cell fraction (not recorded which). The CDR3 DNA sequence: TGTGCCAGCAGTTCTTGGTCCACGGTGGACAATGAGCAGTTCTTC. Its translation is CASSSWSTVDNEQFF.